The clone carrying this T cell receptor (beta chain) has only a few counts. Its matching antigen is unknown. The record originates from a study of metastatic and nonmetastatic thyroid tumors. Overall study findings and caveats: Reported TCR beta diversity, measured in blood and tumor, was significantly higher for malignant thyroid tumors than for benign nodules.

Every patient was untreated before thyroid surgery. CDR1 is SGHAT and CDR2 is FQNNGV in the germline V gene. Trimming pared 1 base from V and 2 bases from J, leaving 8 bases between. CDR3 length equals 14 residues. TCRdb re-clonotyped the PCR reads through MiXCR. Altogether over 20,000 clones are present, approximately 30% being singletons, with the ten largest covering approximately 15%. This TCR derives from a male donor with papillary thyroid cancer or a benign thyroid nodule (not recorded which). Some clones in this sample may be carry-over from other donors' samples. The rearrangement joins TRBV11-2 to TRBJ1-1; D might be TRBD1 (5 bases). Sequencing used tumor tissue. The DNA of the CDR3 is TGTGCCAGCAGCTTAGGGGGCGGCAACACTGAAGCTTTCTTT. Translation: CASSLGGGNTEAFF.